This T cell receptor (beta chain) was found in a study of blood T cell repertoires in COVID-19 (dated by TCRdb to about 2020). In the study overall: Collaborator samples came from the United States, Italy and Spain and covered acute and convalescent phases of COVID-19. The samples were drawn from the first 160 participants of the ongoing ImmuneRACE study and from over a thousand subjects provided by 6 global collaborators. Where available, HLA class I and class II types were obtained from metadata supplied by the sample provider rather than from assay-based typing. The repertoires were made available in a free public database intended to serve as a resource for research on the immune response to SARS-CoV-2. The dataset comprised deeply sampled blood TCRbeta repertoires from subjects exposed to, actively infected with, or recovered from COVID-19. The material from the prospective study consisted of cDNA or gDNA derived from T cells, B-cell-depleted T cells, or PBMCs. Sample metadata almost always included a de-identified subject ID, COVID-19 status, age in years and sex.

From its cysteine to its phenylalanine, the CDR3 spans 16 amino acids. CDR3 DNA is the only sequence kept; it has 48 bases, read in frame from the first base. The junction shows trimming of 6 bases on V and 6 bases on J, plus 23 bases between the germline ends. From a lookup of the germline V gene, CDR1 and CDR2 are MDHEN and SYDVKM. With regard to this clone: This clone's antigen is unknown. Base quality data are lacking; no much larger clone is found one base away.

At one collaborating source in Seattle, patients were enrolled during active infection and were followed longitudinally through the course of disease. The collaborating institutions used their own protocols to collect whole blood in K2EDTA tubes. Collaborator samples were shipped for TCRbeta analysis as frozen whole blood, isolated PBMCs, or DNA extracted from either sample type. TCRbeta CDR3 regions were amplified from genomic DNA by means of the immunoSEQ Assay, a bias-controlled multiplex PCR. For the original study's pipeline: The number of nucleated cells in each sample was estimated by amplification of reference gene primers within the assay. Sequence reads were collapsed and filtered to measure the absolute abundance of every unique TCRbeta CDR3 rearrangement. Productive Simpson clonality was computed per sample as the square root of Simpson's diversity index over productive rearrangements. The table was pulled from immuneACCESS by TCRdb, which kept in-frame rearrangements only. Such tables lose some clones; where checked, under half of the loss comes from unresolved V genes, and the rest has no known cause. The DNA was the basis for D and trimming; V, J and clone size are from that table. In this sample the table shows 250,000 to 350,000 clones, approximately 84% of which occur a single time. About 1.5% of the sample is in the top ten clones.

The full study reports these points: The quantity of clinical and demographic metadata differed by source and by participant and was supplied without curation.

Sequences were obtained from peripheral blood. Recombination joined TRBV28 with TRBJ1-1; the D gene is perhaps TRBD1, on 5 matching bases. The source is a human donor with COVID-19, enrolled during active disease. The donor label of this sample is uncertain. For the CDR3, the sequence is CASSFSRQGRGSEAFF. The DNA sequence is as follows: TGTGCCAGCAGCTTCTCCCGGCAGGGTCGAGGCTCTGAAGCTTTCTTT. With the rest looked up from the reference TRBV28 and TRBJ1-1 genes rather than sequenced, the full variable domain is DVKVTQSSRYLVKRTGEKVFLECVQDMDHENMFWYRQDPGLGLRLIYFSYDVKMKEKGDIPEGYSVSREKKERFSLILESASTNQTSMYLCASSFSRQGRGSEAFFGQGTRLTVV.